Below are 5 T cell receptor beta chains sequenced from a single sample in a study of regulatory T cells in long-lasting Graves disease. Time point of the sample: newly diagnosed GD, antithyroid drugs for less than 3 months. The authors made the TCR library using RNA they extracted from PBMCs. TCR beta libraries were built with iRepertoire HTBI primers and Arm-PCR of CDR3 regions. Each CDR3 protein is one row after TCRdb ran MiXCR on the multiplex PCR reads. The sample gives 360,000 or so distinct CDR3 sequences, about 10% of which show up once; about 19% is in the top ten. This sample also belongs to another study, concerning T cells in Graves' hyperthyroidism and ophthalmopathy.

The sequencing here drew on peripheral blood mononuclear cells (PBMCs), taken at new diagnosis, from a patient treated with antithyroid drugs. The source of these receptors is a woman aged 18-30 years with Graves disease.

In this sample, this clonotype turned up many times. The chain joins TRBV15 to TRBJ1-1; tentative D call: TRBD1 (5 bases). The CDR3 runs to 15 residues. Germline loops: CDR1 LNHNV, CDR2 YYDKDF (reference sequence). Trimming shortened V by 5 bases and J by 8 bases, and 21 bases separated the two germline ends. The CDR3 region has the DNA TGTGCCACCAGCCACCTAGGCCAGGGCGAACACGAAGCTTTCTTT. It specifies CATSHLGQGEHEAFF.

This clonotype was observed many times. The conserved final phenylalanine or tryptophan is absent from the CDR3, which likely points to a read error. The DNA is left out, because the CDR3 cannot be placed on it with certainty; the CDR3 is given as TCRdb lists it. The chain has TRBV12-3 or TRBV12-4 and TRBJ1-4; TRBD1, the D gene given by the table, was not confirmed from the DNA. The CDR3 length is 12 residues, termini included. The CDR3 spells CASSFGFGGQII.

The J gene is TRBJ1-2, the V gene TRBV6-2 or TRBV6-3; TRBD1 matches at 8 bases. J was trimmed by 4 bases and V by 6 bases; bases with no gene match: 10. This CDR3 spans 15 amino acids. Looked up from germline, CDR1 is MNHEY and CDR2 is SVGEGT. This CDR3 reads CASSPPTGAGYGYTF. As DNA, the CDR3 is TGTGCCAGCAGCCCTCCGACAGGGGCTGGCTATGGCTACACCTTC.

This clonotype was counted only a few times. The CDR3 protein is CASNLREFPPYEQYV. The CDR3 bases are TGTGCCAGCAACCTCCGGGAATTTCCCCCCTACGAGCAGTACGTC. The rearrangement joins TRBV5-6 to TRBJ2-7; a possible D gene is TRBD2 (5 bases). This CDR3 contains 15 residues. With 6 bases removed from V and 2 bases from J, the gap between germline ends came to 18 bases. Germline assignment: CDR1 SGHDT and CDR2 YYEEEE.

The chain combines TRBV5-1 with TRBJ2-5; 9 bases line up with TRBD2. Germline CDR1 SGHRS, CDR2 YFSETQ. The CDR3 is 15 amino acids. V lost 6 bases to trimming and J lost 4 bases; unmatched junction nucleotides: 10. The chain's CDR3 is CASTPLAGGVETQYF. DNA for the CDR3: TGCGCCAGCACCCCGCTTGCGGGAGGGGTAGAGACCCAGTACTTC.